A single sample is the source of the 16 T cell receptor beta chains below, sequenced in a study of vaccination effects on CD4 cells after COVID-19. Viral peptide pool expansion of antigen-specific CD4+ T cells preceded sequencing in the ViraFEST assay. Isolation of CD4+ T cells took place after approximately 10 days of culture. Each participant received a vaccine that was either BNT162b2 or mRNA-1273, given as two doses. Measured with immunoSEQ multiplex PCR; TCRdb has only the in-frame clones, and not every one. The profile shows 55,000 to 70,000 clones, about 80% of them singletons. The antigens of these receptors remain unknown. This specimen was CD4+ T cells from PBMCs cultured with HCoV-OC43 spike peptides, taken after COVID-19 vaccination. The subset was: HCoV-OC43 spike overlapping peptide pool stimulation. The receptors stem from a human donor who received a COVID-19 vaccine.

This clone was observed a single time. The V call is TRBV12-3 or TRBV12-4, the J call TRBJ2-5; D is unclear. This CDR3 is built from 11 residues. Trimming stripped 5 bases from V and 4 bases from J, with 5 bases between. CDR3 in DNA: TGTGCCAGCAGTATCGCAGAGACCCAGTACTTC. This sequence encodes CASSIAETQYF.

The chain combines TRBV2 with TRBJ2-7, with D unclear. V was clipped by 4 bases and J by 3 bases, with 13 bases between them. The CDR3 is made up of 14 amino acids. Germline CDR1 SNHLY, CDR2 FYNNEI. CDR3 bases: TGTGCCAGCAGTGCAGTTGTCAGACACTACGAGCAGTACGTC. It specifies CASSAVVRHYEQYV.

The chain has TRBV9 and TRBJ2-7; D possibly corresponds to TRBD1 (6 bases). The CDR3 is made up of 14 amino acids. The germline V gene encodes CDR1 SGDLS and CDR2 YYNGEE. The V end was cut by 3 bases, the J end by 7 bases, with 17 bases between. The CDR3: CASSDPGVLGEQYV. Here the CDR3 DNA reads TGTGCCAGCAGCGACCCAGGGGTCCTGGGGGAGCAGTACGTC.

The chain carries TRBV7-2 and TRBJ1-4; D is undetermined. Germline-derived CDR1 and CDR2 are SGHTA and FQGNSA. The CDR3 runs to 13 residues. V lost 4 bases and J 5 bases, leaving 8 bases between the germline ends. CDR3 in DNA: TGTGCCAGCAGCTCGAGAGGAAATGAAAAACTGTTTTTT. Encoded protein: CASSSRGNEKLFF.

The V call is TRBV6-5, the J call TRBJ2-3; perhaps TRBD2 as D (5 bases). The V gene lost 6 bases and the J gene lost 1 base, with 14 bases spanning the gap. This CDR3 spans 15 amino acids. From germline, CDR1 is MNHEY and CDR2 SVGAGI. The CDR3 loop is CASSARGPGTDTQYF. CDR3 nucleotide sequence: TGTGCCAGCAGCGCCCGCGGGCCGGGCACAGATACGCAGTATTTT.

This rearrangement joins TRBV2 to TRBJ1-5; D uncertain. CDR3 length: 14 residues. With 5 bases removed from V and 2 bases from J, the gap between germline ends came to 10 bases. Germline V gene data show CDR1 as SNHLY and CDR2 as FYNNEI. CDR3 sequence reads: CASSSSRGNQPQHF. CDR3 DNA sequence: TGTGCCAGCAGTTCCTCCCGGGGCAATCAGCCCCAGCATTTT.

V gene TRBV5-6 combines with J gene TRBJ2-2; D not certain. Trimming took off 0 bases at V and 6 bases at J, with 3 bases between the two ends. Germline V CDR1 and CDR2: SGHDT, YYEEEE. CDR3 length equals 12 residues. The CDR3 protein is CASSLVSGELFF. CDR3 in DNA: TGTGCCAGCAGCTTGGTTTCCGGGGAGCTGTTTTTT. Full variable domain (remainder filled in from reference TRBV5-6 and TRBJ2-2): DAGVTQSPTHLIKTRGQQVTLRCSPKSGHDTVSWYQQALGQGPQFIFQYYEEEERQRGNFPDRFSGHQFPNYSSELNVNALLLGDSALYLCASSLVSGELFFGEGSRLTVL.

The V and J genes are TRBV6-5 and TRBJ1-4; the match to TRBD1 covers 7 bases. Trimming at V came to 5 bases and at J to 8 bases, leaving 5 bases not matched to a gene. Looked up from germline, CDR1 is MNHEY and CDR2 is SVGAGI. CDR3 length: 13 residues. CDR3 DNA: TGTGCCAGCAGTCCAACAGGGGTAGAAAAACTGTTTTTT. Amino acid sequence: CASSPTGVEKLFF.

The chain carries TRBV29-1 and TRBJ1-1, with a tentative D call TRBD1 (6 bases). From germline, CDR1 is SQVTM and CDR2 ANQGSEA. Trimming took off 4 bases at V and 1 base at J, with 10 bases between the two ends. There are 13 residues in the CDR3. This CDR3 is CSVAPGQNTEAFF. The CDR3 DNA reads as TGCAGCGTTGCACCGGGACAGAACACTGAAGCTTTCTTT.

This chain uses TRBV5-1 with TRBJ2-1; D is tentatively TRBD1 or TRBD2 (5 bases each). Germline lookup yields CDR1 SGHRS and CDR2 YFSETQ. The CDR3 has 15 amino acids. Deletions cut 0 bases from V and 2 bases from J, with 9 bases between. The CDR3, as DNA: TGCGCCAGCAGCTTGGGGGGGAGCCCCTACAATGAGCAGTTCTTC. Its protein is CASSLGGSPYNEQFF.

CDR3 sequence: CASSPGWSETQYF. The CDR3 DNA reads as TGCGCCAGCAGCCCCGGTTGGTCAGAGACCCAGTACTTC. The V call is TRBV5-1, the J call TRBJ2-5; no clear D. The CDR3 is 13 residues long. Germline V gene lookup returns CDR1 SGHRS and CDR2 YFSETQ. Trimming took off 4 bases at V and 4 bases at J, with 11 bases between the two ends.

The V and J genes are TRBV15 and TRBJ1-4; unclear D gene. From germline, CDR1 is LNHNV and CDR2 YYDKDF (reference sequence). Trimming stripped 0 bases from V and 8 bases from J, with 13 bases between. This CDR3 region has 15 residues. This CDR3 is CATSRDLQSREKLFF. The CDR3 region has the DNA TGTGCCACCAGCAGAGATCTCCAGTCCAGGGAAAAACTGTTTTTT.

The J gene is TRBJ2-2, the V gene TRBV6-5; 8 bases agree with TRBD1. The trim removed 6 bases at V and 4 bases at J, leaving 4 bases unmatched. In germline, CDR1 is MNHEY, CDR2 SVGAGI. The CDR3 is 14 amino acids. CDR3 sequence: CASRRTGPTGELFF. Written as DNA, the CDR3 is TGTGCCAGCAGAAGGACAGGGCCCACCGGGGAGCTGTTTTTT.

The table lists this clone with a few counts. The chain employs TRBV30 and TRBJ2-4; 10 nucleotides agree with TRBD1. The CDR3 consists of 15 residues. The junction had 6 bases not matched to a gene; V was cut back by 7 bases and J by 0 bases. Germline loops: CDR1 GTSNPN, CDR2 SVGIG (reference sequence). The CDR3 DNA reads TGTGCCTTCGAGGGACAGGGGCTAGCCAAAAACATTCAGTACTTC. It translates to CAFEGQGLAKNIQYF.

CDR3 sequence reads: CATSDPGAGADTQYF. CDR3 bases: TGTGCCACCAGTGATCCAGGGGCAGGAGCAGATACGCAGTATTTT. The chain employs TRBV24-1 and TRBJ2-3; TRBD1 is a possible D gene (6 bases). CDR3 length: 15 amino acids. V was shortened by 3 bases and J by 4 bases, with 13 bases between the two germline ends. Germline V CDR1 and CDR2: KGHDR, SFDVKD.

The chain employs TRBV16 and TRBJ2-4; D is possibly TRBD1 (5 bases). Germline V lookup: CDR1 KGHSY, CDR2 FQNENV. This CDR3 spans 16 amino acids. Trimming shortened V by 2 bases and J by 0 bases, and 11 bases separated the two germline ends. This CDR3 reads CASSQPQGLAKNIQYF. For the CDR3, the DNA is TGTGCCAGCAGCCAACCCCAGGGCCTAGCCAAAAACATTCAGTACTTC.